The clone carrying this T cell receptor (beta chain) has just a few counts. Its antigen is unknown. CDR3 length equals 15 residues. CDR1 and CDR2 (germline): LGHNA, YSLEER. V lost 3 bases and J lost 8, with 19 bases in between. The data derive from a study of cytomegalovirus exposure and HLA in healthy donors. Both 60 Vbeta primers and 13 Jbeta primers went into the PCR. Assay used: immunoSEQ multiplex PCR; TCRdb lists only in-frame clones, some missing. The profile shows 150,000 to 250,000 clones, approximately 78% of them singletons. Study-wide findings and caveats: Earlier analysis looked at TCR beta V segments, and most were productive about 90% or about 30% of the time. Researchers catalogued 160 or so TCR beta chains as cytomegalovirus-associated.

The TCR originated in a woman between 45 and 60 years old in good health and CMV-seropositive. The V call is TRBV4-3, the J call TRBJ1-1; tentative D call: TRBD1 (6 bases). The sequencing sample was made of PBMCs. The CDR3 nucleotides are TGCGCCAGCAGCCACGGGGGGGGGCAGCGGGGAGAAGCTTTCTTT. Translation: CASSHGGGQRGEAFF.